These 29 T cell receptor beta chains share one sample of origin, sequenced in a study of response to subunit inactivated influenza vaccine (dated by TCRdb to the late 2010s). Receptor amplification or capture employed RT-PCR. Instrument used: Illumina HiSeq 2500. TCRdb cleaned the public reads at Q25 with fastp, built clones with MiXCR and kept in-frame beta chains. Rows are combined by CDR3 protein, so each entry shows the most common genes and DNA. For this sample there are more than 450,000 distinct CDR3 sequences; 7.6% appear just once. In total, the top ten clones hold 10% to 15% of the sample. The sequencing used PBMCs from blood, collected less than 30 months after vaccination. The receptors were gathered from a man aged 50-75 years who received an inactivated influenza vaccine. Donor details come from another sample of the same person, matched by shared clones.

J is TRBJ2-7 and V is TRBV12-3 or TRBV12-4; 9 bases agree with TRBD2. V trimming: 7 bases; J trimming: 7 bases; junction bases outside the gene matches: 17. The CDR3 runs to 16 residues. The CDR3 here is CASTPSRSGRRGEQYF. DNA for the CDR3: TGTGCCAGCACCCCGTCCCGTAGCGGGAGAAGGGGGGAGCAGTACTTC.

V is TRBV6-1 and J is TRBJ2-5, with a possible D match to TRBD2 (6 bases). Looked up from germline, CDR1 is MNHNS and CDR2 is SASEGT. The CDR3 totals 14 residues. V gave up 6 bases and J gave up 7 bases, with 18 bases separating them. Written as DNA, the CDR3 is TGTGCCAGCAGCAACGGGGAGGATTCCGGGACCCAGTACTTC. Translating gives CASSNGEDSGTQYF.

With respect to this clonotype: A much larger clone differs by one base, so this may be a read error. The CDR3 sequence: CASSQERDRSYERYF. CDR3 DNA sequence: TGCGCCAGCAGCCAAGAACGGGACAGGTCCTACGAGCGGTACTTC. The chain joins TRBV4-3 to TRBJ2-7; 8 nucleotides agree with TRBD1. This CDR3 is built from 15 residues. Germline loops: CDR1 LGHNA, CDR2 YSLEER.

The rearrangement uses TRBV4-1 and TRBJ1-2; D unclear. Per germline, CDR1 MGHRA and CDR2 YSYEKL. This CDR3 is built from 14 residues. V lost 2 bases and J lost 4, with 11 bases in between. The CDR3 loop reads CASSQSGIPYGYTF. The CDR3 DNA follows: TGCGCCAGCAGCCAATCCGGCATCCCCTATGGCTACACCTTC.

This clonotype has a count of ten or more. The gene calls are TRBV9 and TRBJ2-1; 7 positions agree with TRBD2. Germline V lookup: CDR1 SGDLS, CDR2 YYNGEE. The junction had 10 bases not matched to a gene; V was cut back by 4 bases and J by 0 bases. The CDR3 loop spans 17 amino acids. The CDR3 DNA follows: TGTGCCAGCAGCCCACACAGCGGGGTTGGCTCCTACAATGAGCAGTTCTTC. The encoded protein is CASSPHSGVGSYNEQFF.

This clonotype has ten or more counts. The chain links TRBV7-9 to TRBJ2-1; 8 bases map to TRBD2. The germline V gene encodes CDR1 SEHNR and CDR2 FQNEAQ (reference sequence). Germline trimming cut 0 bases from V and 8 bases from J; bases unmatched to any gene: 6. This CDR3 is 15 amino acids long. CDR3 amino acids: CASSLAGLGLDEQFF. The CDR3 DNA reads TGTGCCAGCAGCTTAGCGGGACTAGGTCTCGATGAGCAGTTCTTC.

This clonotype was observed at least ten times. The CDR3 is CAIGTGTYEQYF. The CDR3, as DNA: TGTGCCATAGGGACAGGGACCTACGAGCAGTACTTC. V and J are TRBV24-1 and TRBJ2-7; the match to TRBD1 covers 9 bases. This CDR3 spans 12 amino acids. Trimming at V came to 11 bases and at J to 2 bases, leaving 3 bases not matched to a gene. Germline V gene sequence: CDR1 KGHDR, CDR2 SFDVKD.

This clonotype was observed at least ten times. The chain recombines TRBV3-1 with TRBJ1-1; 8 nucleotides match TRBD1. The J segment lost 3 bases and the V segment lost 2 bases, leaving 2 bases of the junction unmatched. In germline, CDR1 is LGHDT, CDR2 YNNKEL (reference sequence). This CDR3 contains 14 residues. CDR3 region: CASSQNRGYTEAFF. The CDR3 DNA is TGTGCCAGCAGCCAAAACAGGGGGTACACTGAAGCTTTCTTT.

This clonotype was detected only a few times. The chain links TRBV11-2 to TRBJ2-3; D is ambiguous. CDR3 length: 16 residues. V lost 5 bases and J lost 6, with 21 bases in between. In germline, CDR1 is SGHAT, CDR2 FQNNGV. The CDR3 DNA reads as TGTGCCAGCAGCCAAAATCGCGATTCCCCCTTTGATACGCAGTATTTT. Residues: CASSQNRDSPFDTQYF. Drawing the rest from reference TRBV11-2 and TRBJ2-3, the complete variable domain is EAGVAQSPRYKIIEKRQSVAFWCNPISGHATLYWYQQILGQGPKLLIQFQNNGVVDDSQLPKDRFSAERLKGVDSTLKIQPAKLEDSAVYLCASSQNRDSPFDTQYFGPGTRLTVL.

In this sample, this clonotype turned up many times. The chain employs TRBV5-6 and TRBJ2-1; 11 bases are a match to TRBD2. CDR3 length: 14 residues. In germline, CDR1 is SGHDT, CDR2 YYEEEE. Losses at the gene ends were 4 bases for V and 6 bases for J; bases not matched to a gene: 3. In DNA, the CDR3 is TGTGCCAGCAGCACGGGACTAGCGGTCAATGAGCAGTTCTTC. This translates into CASSTGLAVNEQFF.

This clonotype was seen repeatedly, ten times or more. CDR3 in amino acids: CASSSQPGTEEKLFF. The DNA for the CDR3 is TGCGCCAGCAGCTCGCAGCCGGGGACAGAAGAAAAACTGTTTTTT. J is TRBJ1-4 and V is TRBV5-1, with 7 positions matching TRBD1. J lost 8 bases, V lost 3 bases, and 10 bases had no gene match. The germline CDR1 and CDR2 sequences are SGHRS and YFSETQ. CDR3 length equals 15 residues.

This clonotype was recorded many times. The chain links TRBV6-2 or TRBV6-3 to TRBJ2-2, with TRBD1 matching 9 bases. V dropped 4 bases and J dropped 1; count of bases not matched to a gene: 1. This CDR3 region has 15 residues. Germline loops: CDR1 MNHEY, CDR2 SVGEGT. The chain's CDR3 is CASSSGQGNTGELFF. The CDR3 coding sequence is TGTGCCAGCAGTTCGGGACAGGGGAACACCGGGGAGCTGTTTTTT.

CDR3 nucleotide sequence: TGTGCCAGCACCCGAGACGGGGGGAACTGGTATGGCTACACCTTC. This codes for CASTRDGGNWYGYTF. The gene calls are TRBV12-3 or TRBV12-4 and TRBJ1-2; maybe TRBD1 (5 bases). V lost 7 bases and J lost 5, with 20 bases in between. This CDR3 spans 15 amino acids.

The chain links TRBV3-1 to TRBJ1-2; TRBD1 might be the D (6 bases). Germline loops: CDR1 LGHDT, CDR2 YNNKEL (reference sequence). V was cut by 2 bases and J by 5 bases, with 15 bases left in between. The CDR3 runs 15 residues. The CDR3 protein is CASSQKGGGFYGYTF. Written as DNA, the CDR3 is TGTGCCAGCAGCCAAAAAGGGGGGGGTTTTTATGGCTACACCTTC.

The chain is built from TRBV5-1 and TRBJ2-3; 10 bases map to TRBD2. Trimming cost V 4 bases and J 6 bases; bases outside gene matches: 8. Germline V gene sequence: CDR1 SGHRS, CDR2 YFSETQ. The CDR3 is 15 amino acids. CDR3 sequence (DNA): TGCGCCAGCAGCCCAGTAGCGGGGGGCAGGGATACGCAGTATTTT. It translates to CASSPVAGGRDTQYF.

CDR3 nucleotide sequence: TGTGCCAGCAGCTTTGTAAGCAACGCGGATACGCAGTATTTT. Translating it yields CASSFVSNADTQYF. The chain couples TRBV7-2 to TRBJ2-3; no definite D call. Germline V lookup: CDR1 SGHTA, CDR2 FQGNSA. The V end was cut by 3 bases, the J end by 6 bases, with 13 bases between. The length of the CDR3 is 14 residues.

The chain couples TRBV7-9 to TRBJ1-1; TRBD1 matches at 9 bases. CDR3 length: 16 amino acids. Losses at the gene ends were 5 bases for V and 1 base for J; bases not matched to a gene: 8. Germline V CDR1 and CDR2: SEHNR, FQNEAQ (reference sequence). The CDR3 spells CASSPTGTGKNTEAFF. DNA for the CDR3: TGTGCCAGCAGCCCGACCGGGACAGGGAAGAACACTGAAGCTTTCTTT.

The CDR3 DNA reads TGTGCCAGCAGCTTCTCGGCCGCTAGCGGGGTTAGCACAGATACGCAGTATTTT. Residues: CASSFSAASGVSTDTQYF. This rearrangement joins TRBV3-1 to TRBJ2-3, with TRBD2 matching 9 bases. Germline V gene sequence: CDR1 LGHDT, CDR2 YNNKEL (reference sequence). J lost 0 bases, V lost 5 bases, and 12 bases had no gene match. CDR3 size: 18 residues.

V and J are TRBV20-1 and TRBJ2-5; D unresolved. V was clipped by 0 bases and J by 5 bases, with 13 bases between them. The germline CDR1 and CDR2 sequences are DFQATT and SNEGSKA (reference sequence). CDR3 size: 14 residues. The CDR3 coding sequence is TGCAGTGCTAGAGATATCAGGCATAGGGAGACCCAGTACTTC. Translating it yields CSARDIRHRETQYF.

This clonotype was counted at least ten times. The chain couples TRBV20-1 to TRBJ1-1; 9 bases line up with TRBD1. CDR3 length equals 13 residues. Germline CDR1 reads DFQATT; CDR2 reads SNEGSKA (reference sequence). V lost 5 bases to trimming and J lost 5 bases; unmatched junction nucleotides: 6. CDR3 nucleotides: TGCAGTGCTTACAGGGGGCCAGGGACTGAAGCTTTCTTT. It specifies CSAYRGPGTEAFF.

The V gene is TRBV5-1, the J gene TRBJ2-5; D is undetermined. Germline CDR1 and CDR2: SGHRS and YFSETQ. V was pared by 0 bases and J by 1 base, with 7 bases between. The CDR3 has 14 amino acids. The CDR3: CASSLEAAQETQYF. In DNA, the CDR3 is TGCGCCAGCAGCTTGGAGGCAGCCCAAGAGACCCAGTACTTC.

The chain is built from TRBV20-1 and TRBJ2-7; D unresolved. The germline CDR1 and CDR2 sequences are DFQATT and SNEGSKA (reference sequence). This CDR3 contains 11 residues. V was trimmed by 3 bases and J by 4 bases, leaving 7 bases between them. CDR3 amino acids: CSARPHYEQYF. The CDR3 DNA follows: TGCAGTGCTAGGCCCCATTACGAGCAGTACTTC.

The rearrangement uses TRBV27 and TRBJ2-7, with D uncertain. Looked up from germline, CDR1 is MNHEY and CDR2 is SMNVEV (reference sequence). V was shortened by 6 bases and J by 3 bases, with 9 bases between the two germline ends. The CDR3 has 12 amino acids. DNA of the CDR3: TGTGCCAGCAGAACCGGGCACTACGAGCAGTACTTC. The encoded protein is CASRTGHYEQYF.

The chain couples TRBV20-1 to TRBJ2-5, with 9 bases identical to TRBD1. Germline values: CDR1 DFQATT, CDR2 SNEGSKA (reference sequence). CDR3 size: 12 residues. CDR3 nucleotide sequence: TGCAGCACGGGGACAGGGAGAGAGACCCAGTACTTC. As protein: CSTGTGRETQYF.

This clonotype showed up just a few times. The chain has TRBV15 and TRBJ1-4, with D possibly TRBD1 on 5 matching bases. The CDR3 extends over 16 amino acids. V shed 0 bases and J shed 8 bases, with 16 bases lying between them. Germline CDR1 is LNHNV and CDR2 is YYDKDF (reference sequence). The CDR3 DNA follows: TGTGCCACCAGCAGAGACCGGACTTCCTGGGGGGAAAAACTGTTTTTT. Translating it yields CATSRDRTSWGEKLFF.

A few counts support this clonotype. The rearrangement links TRBV12-3 or TRBV12-4 to TRBJ2-5, with 9 bases that match TRBD1. V shed 8 bases and J 5 bases; nucleotides not matched to a gene: 6. CDR3 length equals 13 residues. CDR3 sequence (DNA): TGTGCCAGCGGGGGACAGGGTGGGGAGACCCAGTACTTC. Amino acids: CASGGQGGETQYF.

This clonotype has ten or more counts. V and J are TRBV9 and TRBJ1-1; TRBD1 is a possible D gene (5 bases). V lost 3 bases, J lost 0 bases, and 9 bases lay in between. The length of the CDR3 is 14 residues. CDR1 and CDR2 (germline): SGDLS, YYNGEE. CDR3 sequence reads: CASSADSMNTEAFF. In DNA form, the CDR3 reads TGTGCCAGCAGCGCCGACAGCATGAACACTGAAGCTTTCTTT.

This CDR3 is CASSPGTSGIYQETQYF. The DNA for the CDR3 is TGTGCCAGCAGTCCCGGGACTAGCGGGATCTACCAAGAGACCCAGTACTTC. The J gene is TRBJ2-5, the V gene TRBV7-9; 13 bases fit TRBD2. The V gene end was trimmed by 6 bases and the J gene end by 0 bases; junction bases not matched to a gene: 7. CDR1 and CDR2 (germline): SEHNR, FQNEAQ (reference sequence). The CDR3 totals 17 residues.

This clonotype came up a few times. The CDR3 loop is CASSPVAGWNTEAFF. In DNA, the CDR3 is TGTGCCAGCTCACCCGTCGCAGGGTGGAACACTGAAGCTTTCTTT. This sequence joins TRBV18 and TRBJ1-1, with D possibly TRBD1 on 5 matching bases. There are 15 residues in the CDR3. The V end was cut by 3 bases, the J end by 1 base, with 12 bases between. The germline V gene has CDR1 KGHSH and CDR2 LQKENI. The variable domain in full, with the rest retrieved from reference TRBV18 and TRBJ1-1, is NAGVMQNPRHLVRRRGQEARLRCSPMKGHSHVYWYRQLPEEGLKFMVYLQKENIIDESGMPKERFSAEFPKEGPSILRIQQVVRGDSAAYFCASSPVAGWNTEAFFGQGTRLTVV.